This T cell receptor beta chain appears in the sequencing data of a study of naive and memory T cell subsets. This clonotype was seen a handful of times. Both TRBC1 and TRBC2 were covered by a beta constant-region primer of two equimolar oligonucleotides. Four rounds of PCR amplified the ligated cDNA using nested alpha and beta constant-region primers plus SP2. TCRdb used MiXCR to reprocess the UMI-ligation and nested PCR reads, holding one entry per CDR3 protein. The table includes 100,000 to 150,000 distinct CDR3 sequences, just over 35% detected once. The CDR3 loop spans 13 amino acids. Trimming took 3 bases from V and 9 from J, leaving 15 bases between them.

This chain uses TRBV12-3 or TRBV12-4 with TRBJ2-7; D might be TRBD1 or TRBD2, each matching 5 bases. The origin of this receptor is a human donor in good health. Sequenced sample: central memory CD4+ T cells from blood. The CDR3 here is CASSFERDGGQYF. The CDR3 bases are TGTGCCAGCAGTTTTGAGAGGGACGGAGGGCAGTACTTC.